This T cell receptor (beta chain) was identified in a study of beta chain features in type 1 diabetes. About the research overall: Age, gender and cell yields were similar between patients and healthy donors.

General observations from the study: In all four CD4+ subsets, TCRB CDR3 length was significantly, moderately reduced in type 1 diabetes.

Heparinised blood was drawn once per donor, averaging roughly 0.11 L. This clone has more than one count but fewer than ten. The antigen is unknown. The junction shows a germline mismatch at one end, possibly a read error. The identical CDR3 is also encoded by other nucleotide sequences in the sample. Germline CDR1 is MNHEY and CDR2 is SVGAGI. CDR3 length equals 12 residues. Expressed TCRB transcripts were sequenced because the isolated RNA had all been reverse transcribed beforehand. The method was immunoSEQ multiplex PCR; TCRdb's version includes in-frame clones alone and lacks a portion of them. The sample contains roughly 290,000 clones, roughly 8% of which appear only once.

The sample consisted of central memory CD4+ T cells from blood. The chain employs TRBV6-5 and TRBJ2-1; D gene uncertain. This sequence originates from a woman aged 18-29 years in good health. DNA of the CDR3: TGTGCCAGCAGTTACTCCAACAATGAGCAGTTCTTC. Protein: CASSYSNNEQFF.